The subject of this entry is one T cell receptor (beta chain). This sample is part of a study of cytomegalovirus exposure and HLA in healthy donors. Germline CDR1 SEHNR, CDR2 FQNEAQ (reference sequence). The CDR3 spans 11 residues. V shed 2 bases and J shed 12 bases, with 11 bases lying between them. The PCR made use of 60 Vbeta and 13 Jbeta primers. Method: immunoSEQ multiplex PCR; TCRdb's copy keeps in-frame clones and lacks some. Its clone listing holds roughly 120,000 clones. The source of this sequence is a man in his late teens or twenties in good health and CMV-seronegative. The sequencing input was PBMCs. The V gene is TRBV7-9, the J gene TRBJ2-7, with a tentative D call TRBD1 (6 bases). CDR3 coding DNA: TGTGCCAGCAGCTTAAACAGGGTAACGTACTTC. Translation gives CASSLNRVTYF.